This entry is about one TCR beta chain. RNA transcripts gave rise to amplified TCR beta CDR3 regions. Initially, a first-round RT-PCR of the TCR CDR3 employed the HTBI primer set. TCRdb redid the calling of the multiplex PCR reads with MiXCR, one entry per CDR3 protein. The table lists a few hundred thousand distinct CDR3 sequences, roughly 23% of them singletons. Germline V gene sequence: CDR1 KGHSH, CDR2 LQKENI. Trimming removed 6 bases from V and 1 base from J; junction bases left unmatched: 5. The CDR3 totals 16 residues. The data originate from a study of T cells in Graves' hyperthyroidism and ophthalmopathy.

The chain combines TRBV18 with TRBJ2-2; 10 nucleotides align to TRBD1. Specimen: blood. The receptor comes from a woman aged 45-65 years with Graves' hyperthyroidism. CDR3 loop: CASSKGQGGNTGELFF. DNA of the CDR3: TGTGCCAGCTCGAAAGGACAGGGGGGGAACACCGGGGAGCTGTTTTTT.